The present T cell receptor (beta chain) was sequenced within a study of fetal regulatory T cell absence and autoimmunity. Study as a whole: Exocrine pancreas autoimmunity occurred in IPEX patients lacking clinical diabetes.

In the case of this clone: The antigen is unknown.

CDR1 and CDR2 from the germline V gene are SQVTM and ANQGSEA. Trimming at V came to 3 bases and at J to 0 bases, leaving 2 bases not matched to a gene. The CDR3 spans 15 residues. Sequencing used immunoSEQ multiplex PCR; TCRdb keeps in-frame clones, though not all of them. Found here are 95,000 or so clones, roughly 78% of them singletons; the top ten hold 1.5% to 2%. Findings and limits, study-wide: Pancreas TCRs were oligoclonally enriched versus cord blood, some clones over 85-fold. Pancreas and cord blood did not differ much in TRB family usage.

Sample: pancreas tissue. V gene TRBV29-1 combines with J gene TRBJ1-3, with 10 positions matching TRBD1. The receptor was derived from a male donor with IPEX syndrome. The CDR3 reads CSVEDRGSSGNTIYF. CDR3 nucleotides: TGCAGCGTTGAGGACAGGGGGAGCTCTGGAAACACCATATATTTT.